This T cell receptor (beta chain) comes out of a study of cytomegalovirus exposure and HLA in healthy donors. 60 Vbeta and 13 Jbeta primers were used in PCR. The data were produced by immunoSEQ multiplex PCR, yet TCRdb's version contains in-frame clones alone and is incomplete. This table has about 150,000 clones, about 8.9% appearing once. Those who donated were healthy bone marrow donors. The CDR3 is made up of 15 amino acids. CDR1 is MNHNY and CDR2 is SVGAGI in the germline V gene (reference sequence). V lost 0 bases and J 2 bases, leaving 11 bases between the germline ends. This clone was observed a handful of times. What it binds is not known. Study-level results: It was confirmed in vitro that a few of the CMV-associated chains were specific for CMV antigens.

This rearrangement joins TRBV6-6 to TRBJ2-7, with TRBD2 as a possible D gene (6 bases). The sample was PBMCs. The sequence came from a middle-aged man in good health and CMV-seronegative. The CDR3 spells CASSYSEGIAYEQYF. The CDR3 DNA sequence: TGTGCCAGCAGTTACTCGGAGGGGATCGCCTACGAGCAGTACTTC.